This TCR beta chain appears in the sequencing data of a study of vaccination and CD4 T cells after COVID-19. Regarding this clonotype: Its matching antigen is unknown.

Cultured CD4+ T cell DNA underwent sequencing with the Oncomine TCR Beta short-read assay. Via MiXCR, TCRdb re-called the PCR reads, giving one row per CDR3 protein. The sample carries 6,500 to 9,500 distinct CDR3 sequences, 45% to 65% recorded once. Trimming pared 5 bases from V and 0 bases from J, leaving 13 bases between. Germline V lookup: CDR1 SEHNR, CDR2 FQNEAQ (reference sequence). CDR3 length: 15 amino acids. Treatment here: approximately 9-day PBMC culture with coronavirus spike peptide pools or control peptides (ViraFEST assay). This receptor was taken from a human donor who had recovered from COVID-19. What was sequenced was CD4+ T cells from blood, cultured in vitro. The rearrangement uses TRBV7-9 and TRBJ1-2; D remains unclear. CDR3 protein: CASSKSGSANYGYTF. The CDR3 bases are TGTGCCAGCAGCAAAAGCGGCTCCGCTAACTATGGCTACACCTTC.